This T cell receptor beta chain was retrieved from a study of tissue T cells after allogeneic stem cell transplantation. Notes on the study in general: Shared clones across patients were few; motif clustering revealed tissue-specific shared signatures. TCR repertoires tracked anatomic similarity, regardless of disease or transplant status.

Sequencing of TCRbeta CDR3 at survey depth gave sequences and template counts. The table came from immunoSEQ multiplex PCR; TCRdb's copy has only in-frame clones and leaves some out. The sample includes around 10,000 clones, about two fifths seen only once; the top ten take 1.8%. This CDR3 region has 15 residues. CDR1 and CDR2 (germline): FNHDT, SITEND (reference sequence). Losses at the gene ends were 4 bases for V and 5 bases for J; bases not matched to a gene: 8. Details on this clone: The antigen is not known. Mouse gene names apply. The read falls 1 residue short of the CDR3 end, and the missing part is taken from the germline J gene.

Time point specified: mouse harvest day 7 after allogeneic transplant. The graft held 10^6 splenic CD5+ T cells and 10^7 T-cell-depleted bone marrow cells. Tissues came from B6→BALB/c major-mismatch GVHD mice at day 7 or 14. The sample was skin. This chain uses TRBV19 with TRBJ2-1; 8 nucleotides agree with TRBD2. The receptor was isolated from a female BALB/c mouse given C57BL/6 T cells with graft-versus-host disease after an allogeneic hematopoietic cell transplant. The part of the CDR3 DNA that was read is TGTGCCAGCAGTGCCCGGGGGGGCGCCCATGCTGAGCAGTTC. Its translation: CASSARGGAHAEQF. The full CDR3 sequence reads CASSARGGAHAEQFF.